The present T cell receptor beta chain was sequenced within a study of OX40 agonist ivuxolimab in advanced cancers. As for this clone: The target antigen is unknown.

V was pared by 4 bases and J by 3 bases, with 6 bases of the junction left unmatched. Germline values: CDR1 SGHRS, CDR2 YFSETQ. The CDR3 is 16 amino acids. Some clones are missing from TCRdb's copy, which holds only in-frame ones; the method was immunoSEQ multiplex PCR. The sample yields roughly 69,000 clones, around 93% seen once. Study-level points and caveats: Partial responders treated at 0.1-3.0 mg/kg exhibited clonal expansion among the lowest measured.

The rearrangement uses TRBV5-1 and TRBJ2-2; 10 bases align to TRBD2. The source is an adult with an advanced solid tumor such as melanoma, head and neck, liver or kidney cancer. The starting material was CD4+ or CD8+ T cells sorted from blood, obtained in a trial of the OX40 agonist ivuxolimab. CDR3 sequence: CASSAIAGGDTGELFF. The CDR3 DNA reads as TGCGCCAGCAGCGCTATAGCGGGAGGAGACACCGGGGAGCTGTTTTTT.